Below, 30 T cell receptor beta chains from the same sample are listed, as sequenced in a study of CD8+CD57+ T cells in acquired aplastic anemia. Genomic DNA templated the TCR beta VDJ and CDR3 profiling. TCRdb re-called the reads with MiXCR, one entry per CDR3 protein. This sample has some 280,000 distinct CDR3 sequences, with approximately 57% found just once. Sequencing input: sorted CD4+, CD8+, or CD8+CD57+ T cells (not recorded which) from PBMCs. The receptors here all came from a human donor with severe aplastic anemia or a healthy control (not recorded which).

The V call is TRBV15, the J call TRBJ2-1; 10 bases map to TRBD2. The CDR3 spans 16 residues. CDR1 LNHNV and CDR2 YYDKDF come from the germline V gene (reference sequence). With 3 bases clipped from V and 8 bases from J, the junction kept 10 bases outside the gene matches. CDR3 DNA sequence: TGTGCCACCAGCAGCGCCAGGAGCGGGGGGGCACATGAGCAGTTCTTC. Protein: CATSSARSGGAHEQFF.

This clonotype was observed at least ten times. J is TRBJ2-7 and V is TRBV12-3 or TRBV12-4, with TRBD1 as a possible D gene (6 bases). V was cut by 4 bases and J by 4 bases, with 14 bases left in between. The CDR3 extends over 14 amino acids. As DNA, the CDR3 is TGTGCCAGCAGTTCCAACAGGGAAAGGTACGAGCAGTACTTC. It translates to CASSSNRERYEQYF.

This clonotype was counted a few times. This chain uses TRBV19 with TRBJ1-6, with D maybe TRBD1 (5 bases). Trimming shortened V by 3 bases and J by 9 bases, and 12 bases separated the two germline ends. This CDR3 is built from 14 residues. Per the germline V gene, CDR1 is LNHDA and CDR2 is SQIVND (reference sequence). The CDR3, as DNA: TGTGCCAGTAGTATCGGGGGACTAGGTTCACCCCTCCACTTT. It codes for CASSIGGLGSPLHF.

The J gene is TRBJ2-2, the V gene TRBV7-9; 7 bases are shared with TRBD1. The length of the CDR3 is 15 residues. V lost 5 bases, J lost 5 bases, and 8 bases stayed unmatched. Germline V gene sequence: CDR1 SEHNR, CDR2 FQNEAQ (reference sequence). CDR3 sequence (DNA): TGTGCCAGCAGCCCCGACAGGGATGGGACCGGGGAGCTGTTTTTT. Translating gives CASSPDRDGTGELFF.

This chain connects TRBV6-6 to TRBJ1-3; D ambiguous. This CDR3 is 14 amino acids long. V lost 5 bases to trimming and J lost 4 bases, with 12 bases between them. Per germline, CDR1 MNHNY and CDR2 SVGAGI (reference sequence). This chain's CDR3 is CASSHTGSGNTIYF. In DNA form, the CDR3 reads TGTGCCAGCAGTCATACCGGGAGCGGAAACACCATATATTTT.

The V gene is TRBV12-3 or TRBV12-4, the J gene TRBJ1-2, with D tentatively TRBD1 (5 bases). CDR3 length equals 14 residues. V was clipped by 5 bases and J by 5 bases, with 15 bases between them. In nucleotides, the CDR3 is TGTGCCAGCAGTCCATGGACAACTGAGTATGGCTACACCTTC. Translation gives CASSPWTTEYGYTF.

The rearrangement links TRBV2 to TRBJ2-1; TRBD2 matches 7 bases. This CDR3 is built from 14 residues. CDR1 is SNHLY and CDR2 is FYNNEI in the germline V gene. After removal of 8 bases from V and 6 bases from J, the junction contained 10 bases not matched to a gene. The CDR3 DNA reads TGTGCCAGCCACCGGGAACTAGCGACCAATGAGCAGTTCTTC. This encodes CASHRELATNEQFF.

In its sample, this clonotype was seen many times. The chain uses TRBV11-3 and TRBJ1-1; D remains unclear. The CDR3 runs 12 residues. Looked up from germline, CDR1 is SGHNT and CDR2 is YENEEA. Between the trimmed V and J ends, which lost 5 bases and 3 bases, there was a span of 7 bases. CDR3 sequence: CASSLRDTEAFF. DNA of the CDR3: TGTGCCAGCAGCCTTAGGGACACTGAAGCTTTCTTT.

The chain has TRBV6-5 and TRBJ1-5; 8 nucleotides align to TRBD1. Germline V lookup: CDR1 MNHEY, CDR2 SVGAGI. The CDR3 has 14 amino acids. Unmatched junction bases numbered 12, after V lost 10 bases and J lost 7 bases. This CDR3 reads CATNGQGEKQPQHF. DNA of the CDR3: TGTGCCACGAACGGACAGGGCGAGAAACAGCCCCAGCATTTT.

As to this clonotype: This may be a read error, as it is one base from a much larger clone. The chain has TRBV7-9 and TRBJ1-5; a possible D gene is TRBD1 (6 bases). V dropped 4 bases and J dropped 0 bases, with 10 bases sitting between them. The germline V gene encodes CDR1 SEHNR and CDR2 FQNEAQ (reference sequence). The CDR3 consists of 15 residues. CDR3 coding DNA: TGTGCCAGCAGCTCAAGGACAGCTAGCAATCAGCCCCAGCATTTT. This encodes CASSSRTASNQPQHF.

This sequence joins TRBV7-6 and TRBJ2-1, with D perhaps being TRBD1 or TRBD2 (5 bases each). The CDR3 spans 16 residues. V was cut by 5 bases and J by 4 bases, with 18 bases left in between. Germline CDR1 and CDR2: SGHVS and FNYEAQ. The CDR3 loop is CASSPMRLGEYNEQFF. The CDR3 DNA is TGTGCCAGCAGCCCCATGCGGCTAGGGGAGTACAATGAGCAGTTCTTC.

The count of this clonotype is one. This chain uses TRBV7-2 with TRBJ2-7, with D tentatively TRBD1 or TRBD2 (5 bases each). CDR1 is SGHTA and CDR2 is FQGNSA in the germline V gene. V was shortened by 1 base and J by 4 bases, with 14 bases between the two germline ends. This CDR3 spans 15 amino acids. This chain's CDR3 is CASSLGGSTAYEQYF. The DNA for the CDR3 is TGTGCCAGCAGCTTAGGGGGGAGCACCGCATACGAGCAGTACTTC. The full variable domain, rest sourced from reference TRBV7-2 and TRBJ2-7, is GAGVSQSPSNKVTEKGKDVELRCDPISGHTALYWYRQSLGQGLEFLIYFQGNSAPDKSGLPSDRFSAERTGGSVSTLTIQRTQQEDSAVYLCASSLGGSTAYEQYFGPGTRLTVT.

The chain combines TRBV20-1 with TRBJ1-1; D uncertain. Looked up from germline, CDR1 is DFQATT and CDR2 is SNEGSKA (reference sequence). The CDR3 has 15 residues. Trimming stripped 0 bases from V and 7 bases from J, with 18 bases between. The CDR3 DNA is TGCAGTGCTAGAGACGCAAAGGGCTTATATGATGAAGCTTTCTTT. This gives the protein CSARDAKGLYDEAFF.

This clonotype was seen repeatedly, ten times or more. This chain connects TRBV12-5 to TRBJ1-1; D remains unclear. The CDR3 is made up of 14 amino acids. CDR1 is LGHNT and CDR2 is FRNRAP in the germline V gene. Trimming left V 1 base short and J 7 bases short, with 13 bases between. DNA for the CDR3: TGTGCTAGTGGTTTGGCCCCCAGTGGAATTGAAGCTTTCTTT. Amino acids: CASGLAPSGIEAFF.

The sample holds many counts of this clonotype. The genes are TRBV5-1 and TRBJ2-2, with a tentative D call TRBD2 (6 bases). The CDR3 is 16 residues long. Per the germline V gene, CDR1 is SGHRS and CDR2 is YFSETQ. V was trimmed by 0 bases and J by 0 bases, leaving 9 bases between them. CDR3 protein: CASSLARGTNTGELFF. Here the CDR3 DNA reads TGCGCCAGCAGCTTGGCCCGGGGGACGAACACCGGGGAGCTGTTTTTT.

The chain links TRBV25-1 to TRBJ1-6; the D is unclear. Germline-derived CDR1 and CDR2 are MGHDK and SYGVNS. The germline V and J ends were trimmed by 7 bases and 6 bases, with 10 bases remaining between them. The CDR3 spans 13 residues. The DNA for the CDR3 is TGTGCCAGCATTGGTCTCCTTAATTCACCCCTCCACTTT. Translation: CASIGLLNSPLHF. The full variable domain, with the rest looked up from reference TRBV25-1 and TRBJ1-6, is EADIYQTPRYLVIGTGKKITLECSQTMGHDKMYWYQQDPGMELHLIHYSYGVNSTEKGDLSSESTVSRIRTEHFPLTLESARPSHTSQYLCASIGLLNSPLHFGNGTRLTVT.

The rearrangement links TRBV19 to TRBJ2-7; D is unclear. The CDR3 is 14 amino acids. The ends were cut back, 4 bases at V and 2 bases at J, with 12 bases in the middle. Germline CDR1 reads LNHDA; CDR2 reads SQIVND (reference sequence). This chain's CDR3 is CASSSPGYTYEQYF. DNA for the CDR3: TGTGCCAGTAGTAGTCCAGGTTATACCTACGAGCAGTACTTC.

This clonotype was picked up many times. The chain is built from TRBV4-2 and TRBJ2-3; TRBD2 is a possible D gene (6 bases). Trimming removed 4 bases at V and 4 bases at J, with 24 bases between. Germline V CDR1 and CDR2: LGHNA, YNFKEQ. The length of the CDR3 is 18 residues. In DNA, the CDR3 is TGTGCCAGCAGCCGCTTCGGAGGCCAGCGGGTGTTGGCAGATACGCAGTATTTT. The encoded protein is CASSRFGGQRVLADTQYF.

The table lists this clonotype with many counts. The rearrangement links TRBV20-1 to TRBJ2-1, with D perhaps being TRBD1 or TRBD2 (6 bases each). From germline, CDR1 is DFQATT and CDR2 SNEGSKA (reference sequence). CDR3 length equals 12 residues. V dropped 3 bases and J dropped 5 bases, with 8 bases sitting between them. The CDR3 sequence is CSARGGHNEQFF. The CDR3 bases are TGCAGTGCTAGGGGGGGCCACAATGAGCAGTTCTTC.

The chain links TRBV10-3 to TRBJ1-6, with 7 bases that match TRBD1. Germline values: CDR1 ENHRY, CDR2 SYGVKD. The CDR3 contains 14 residues. V was pared by 5 bases and J by 7 bases, with 5 bases of the junction left unmatched. The CDR3 DNA reads as TGTGCCATCAGTTCTGGACAGGAGAATTCACCCCTCCACTTT. It encodes CAISSGQENSPLHF.

A remark on this clonotype: Likely a read error: the CDR3 ends without its conserved phenylalanine or tryptophan. The DNA is omitted, as the CDR3 cannot be located on it reliably, and the CDR3 follows TCRdb's listing. This chain joins TRBV9 and TRBJ2-1; no check of the table's D call, TRBD2, against the DNA was made. The CDR3 totals 9 residues, both ends included. From germline, CDR1 is SGDLS and CDR2 YYNGEE. The CDR3 loop is CASSSLRSS.

This clonotype was found a few times. The chain couples TRBV12-3 or TRBV12-4 to TRBJ1-2; 7 bases fit TRBD1. This CDR3 contains 11 residues. Losses at the gene ends were 10 bases for V and 4 bases for J; bases not matched to a gene: 3. The CDR3 DNA follows: TGTGCCACGGGACAGTCCTATGGCTACACCTTC. It encodes CATGQSYGYTF.

This rearrangement joins TRBV5-1 to TRBJ2-2; 9 bases line up with TRBD1. The CDR3 has 14 residues. Unmatched junction bases numbered 6, after V lost 4 bases and J lost 8 bases. CDR1 SGHRS and CDR2 YFSETQ come from the germline V gene. DNA of the CDR3: TGCGCCAGCAGCGCCGGACAGGGGAAGGGGGAGCTGTTTTTT. Translated, it gives CASSAGQGKGELFF.

This clonotype came up many times. The J gene is TRBJ1-1, the V gene TRBV18; D is ambiguous. V lost 3 bases, J lost 0 bases, and 8 bases lay in between. CDR3 length: 14 amino acids. Germline V gene data show CDR1 as KGHSH and CDR2 as LQKENI. For the CDR3, the DNA is TGTGCCAGCTCACCGCTCCCCATGAACACTGAAGCTTTCTTT. Its translation: CASSPLPMNTEAFF.

This clonotype has at least ten counts. This chain uses TRBV20-1 with TRBJ1-1, with 7 positions matching TRBD1. Per germline, CDR1 DFQATT and CDR2 SNEGSKA (reference sequence). CDR3 length: 15 amino acids. With 4 bases clipped from V and 1 base from J, the junction kept 9 bases outside the gene matches. CDR3 bases: TGCAGTGCTAAGGGAACGGGACAGACGAACACTGAAGCTTTCTTT. Translated, it gives CSAKGTGQTNTEAFF.

In its sample, this clonotype was seen many times. The chain has TRBV15 and TRBJ2-5; maybe TRBD2 (7 bases). The CDR3 is made up of 14 amino acids. Germline-derived CDR1 and CDR2 are LNHNV and YYDKDF (reference sequence). V was cut by 5 bases and J by 5 bases, with 15 bases left in between. DNA for the CDR3: TGTGCCACCAGCGGGGGGGGCCGGTGGGAGACCCAGTACTTC. It codes for CATSGGGRWETQYF.

This chain connects TRBV19 to TRBJ2-3; D is unclear. The germline V and J ends were trimmed by 4 bases and 1 base, with 6 bases remaining between them. The CDR3 length is 13 residues. In germline, CDR1 is LNHDA, CDR2 SQIVND (reference sequence). The CDR3 protein is CASSTGRTDTQYF. CDR3 in DNA: TGTGCCAGTAGTACCGGGCGCACAGATACGCAGTATTTT.

This clonotype was counted at least ten times. The gene calls are TRBV11-1 and TRBJ1-2, with a weak D call TRBD1 (5 bases). Trimming took off 5 bases at V and 4 bases at J, with 17 bases between the two ends. Germline lookup yields CDR1 SGHAT and CDR2 FQDESV (reference sequence). This CDR3 comprises 15 residues. The CDR3: CASSPVTETVYGYTF. CDR3 bases: TGTGCCAGCAGCCCCGTTACTGAGACAGTCTATGGCTACACCTTC.

This clonotype was detected many times. The V gene is TRBV29-1, the J gene TRBJ2-7, with 9 bases identical to TRBD1. CDR1 and CDR2 (germline): SQVTM, ANQGSEA. The V and J ends lost 7 bases and 8 bases, in that order; junction bases with no gene match: 12. The CDR3 covers 13 residues. The CDR3 is CSAVGGQGSKQYF. The DNA of the CDR3 is TGCAGCGCCGTAGGGGGACAGGGAAGTAAGCAGTACTTC.

This clonotype was found once. The chain combines TRBV29-1 with TRBJ2-5; the match to TRBD2 covers 14 bases. Looked up from germline, CDR1 is SQVTM and CDR2 is ANQGSEA. The CDR3 spans 17 residues. V was clipped by 4 bases and J by 1 base; unmatched bases: 8. The CDR3 spells CSVAFRLAGGSQETQYF. CDR3 nucleotides: TGCAGCGTTGCCTTCAGACTAGCGGGGGGGAGCCAAGAGACCCAGTACTTC.